This TCR beta chain was observed in a study of cytomegalovirus exposure and HLA in healthy donors. Study summary: Unique TCRs from HLA-typed donors, roughly 89 million of them, were held in an early data release. Notes on the study in general: Among donors in an Asian-associated ancestry cluster, a later analysis reportedly found fewer N-insertions than the roughly 610-donor mean. Most sequenced TCRs were rare (though some public TCRs occurred in many donors). Reported findings show TCR beta sequences accurately forecast HLA-A and HLA-B alleles in most subjects.

To note about this clone: Its antigen is not known.

The study ran its PCR with 60 Vbeta and 13 Jbeta primers. Here immunoSEQ multiplex PCR was the method, and the copy in TCRdb shows in-frame clones only, minus some. The table includes some 130,000 clones, roughly 74% detected once. This receptor was identified in a male donor in good health and CMV-seronegative. Sequencing input: PBMCs.

CDR3 bases: TGTGCCAGCAGCCCTCGAGGCTCGAACACTGAAGCTTTCTTT. Translation: CASSPRGSNTEAFF. The V call is TRBV9, the J call TRBJ1-1, with D uncertain. Germline V gene data show CDR1 as SGDLS and CDR2 as YYNGEE. The germline V and J ends were trimmed by 4 bases and 1 base, with 11 bases remaining between them. This CDR3 spans 14 amino acids.